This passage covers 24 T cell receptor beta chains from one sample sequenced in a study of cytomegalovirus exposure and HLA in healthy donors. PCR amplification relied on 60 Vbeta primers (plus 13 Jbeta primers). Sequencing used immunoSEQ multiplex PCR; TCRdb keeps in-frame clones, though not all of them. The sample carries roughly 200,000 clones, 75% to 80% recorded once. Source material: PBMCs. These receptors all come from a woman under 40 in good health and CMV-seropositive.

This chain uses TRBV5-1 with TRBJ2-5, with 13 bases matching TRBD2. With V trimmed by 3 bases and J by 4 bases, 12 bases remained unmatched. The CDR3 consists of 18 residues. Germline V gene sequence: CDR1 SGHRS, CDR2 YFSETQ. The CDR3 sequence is CASSSGWTRLAGGETQYF. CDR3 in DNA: TGCGCCAGCAGCTCGGGGTGGACAAGACTAGCGGGGGGAGAGACCCAGTACTTC.

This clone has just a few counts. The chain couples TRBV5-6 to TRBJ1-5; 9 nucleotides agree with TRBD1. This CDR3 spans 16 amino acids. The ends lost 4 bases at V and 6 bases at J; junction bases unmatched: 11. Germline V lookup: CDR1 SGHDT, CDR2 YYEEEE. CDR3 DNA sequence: TGTGCCAGCAGCGCCCAGACAGGGGGGCTCAGTCAGCCCCAGCATTTT. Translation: CASSAQTGGLSQPQHF.

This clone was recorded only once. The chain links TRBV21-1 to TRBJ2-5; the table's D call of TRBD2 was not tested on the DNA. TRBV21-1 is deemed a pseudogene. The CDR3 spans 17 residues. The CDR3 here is CASSQNIRGGARETQYF. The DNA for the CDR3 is TGTGCCAGCAGCCAAAACATTAGGGGGGGGGCACGGGAGACCCAGTACTTC.

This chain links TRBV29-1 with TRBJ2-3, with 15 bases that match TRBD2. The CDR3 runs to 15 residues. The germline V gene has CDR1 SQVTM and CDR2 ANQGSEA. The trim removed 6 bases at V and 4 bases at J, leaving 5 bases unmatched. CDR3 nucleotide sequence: TGCAGCGTGGCCGGACTAGCGGGAGGGTCAGATACGCAGTATTTT. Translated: CSVAGLAGGSDTQYF.

The CDR3 spells CASSPGGKTEAFF. As DNA, the CDR3 is TGTGCCAGCAGCCCCGGGGGAAAGACTGAAGCTTTCTTT. This chain links TRBV11-2 with TRBJ1-1; tentative D call: TRBD1 (5 bases). The germline V gene has CDR1 SGHAT and CDR2 FQNNGV. V lost 5 bases and J 5 bases, leaving 12 bases between the germline ends. This CDR3 region has 13 residues.

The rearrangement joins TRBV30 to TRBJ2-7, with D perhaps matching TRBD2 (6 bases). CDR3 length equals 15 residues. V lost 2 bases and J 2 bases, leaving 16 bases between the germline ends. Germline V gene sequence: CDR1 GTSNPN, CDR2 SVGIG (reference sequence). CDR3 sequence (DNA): TGTGCCTGGAGTTTCGGGGGATTCGAGACCTACGAGCAGTACTTC. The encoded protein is CAWSFGGFETYEQYF.

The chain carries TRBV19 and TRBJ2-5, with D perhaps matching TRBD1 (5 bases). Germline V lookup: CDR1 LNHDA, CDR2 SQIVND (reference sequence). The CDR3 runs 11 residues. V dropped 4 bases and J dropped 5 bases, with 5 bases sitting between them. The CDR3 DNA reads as TGTGCCAGTAGTACAGGGGAGACCCAGTACTTC. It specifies CASSTGETQYF.

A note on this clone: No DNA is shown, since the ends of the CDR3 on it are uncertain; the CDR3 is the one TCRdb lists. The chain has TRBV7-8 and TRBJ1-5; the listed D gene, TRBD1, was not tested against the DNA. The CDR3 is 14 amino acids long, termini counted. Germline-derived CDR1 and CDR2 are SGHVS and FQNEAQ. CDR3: CASIPSGQGQPQHF.

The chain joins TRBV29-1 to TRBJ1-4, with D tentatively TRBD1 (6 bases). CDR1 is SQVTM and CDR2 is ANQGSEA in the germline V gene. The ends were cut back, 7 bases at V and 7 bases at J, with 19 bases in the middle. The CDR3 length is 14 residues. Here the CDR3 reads CSAAPTGHGEKLFF. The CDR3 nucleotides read TGCAGCGCTGCCCCGACAGGCCATGGTGAAAAACTGTTTTTT.

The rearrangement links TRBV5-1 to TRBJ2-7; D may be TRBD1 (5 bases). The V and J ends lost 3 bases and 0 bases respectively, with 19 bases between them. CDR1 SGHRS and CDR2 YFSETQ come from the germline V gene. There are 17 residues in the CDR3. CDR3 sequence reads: CASSYPQRGPFSYEQYF. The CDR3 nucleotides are TGCGCCAGCAGCTACCCTCAAAGGGGCCCCTTCTCCTACGAGCAGTACTTC.

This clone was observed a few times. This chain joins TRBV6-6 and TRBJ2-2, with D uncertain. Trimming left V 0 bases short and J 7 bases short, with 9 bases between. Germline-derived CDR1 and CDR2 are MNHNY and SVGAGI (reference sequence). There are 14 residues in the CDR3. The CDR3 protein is CASSYSSEIGELFF. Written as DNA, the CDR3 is TGTGCCAGCAGTTACTCGTCTGAGATCGGGGAGCTGTTTTTT.

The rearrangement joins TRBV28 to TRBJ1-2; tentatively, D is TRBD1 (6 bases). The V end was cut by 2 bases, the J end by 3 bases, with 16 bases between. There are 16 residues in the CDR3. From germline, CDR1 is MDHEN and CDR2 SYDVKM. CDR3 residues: CASSLHPQGLHYGYTF. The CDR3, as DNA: TGTGCCAGCAGTTTACATCCTCAGGGGCTACACTATGGCTACACCTTC.

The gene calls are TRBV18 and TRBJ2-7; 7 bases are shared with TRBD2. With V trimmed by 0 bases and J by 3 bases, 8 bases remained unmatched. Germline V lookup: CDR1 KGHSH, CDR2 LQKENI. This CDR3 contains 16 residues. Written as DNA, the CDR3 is TGTGCCAGCTCACCACCGGCTAGCGGTAGTGTCTACGAGCAGTACTTC. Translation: CASSPPASGSVYEQYF. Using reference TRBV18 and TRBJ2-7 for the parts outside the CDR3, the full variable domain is NAGVMQNPRHLVRRRGQEARLRCSPMKGHSHVYWYRQLPEEGLKFMVYLQKENIIDESGMPKERFSAEFPKEGPSILRIQQVVRGDSAAYFCASSPPASGSVYEQYFGPGTRLTVT.

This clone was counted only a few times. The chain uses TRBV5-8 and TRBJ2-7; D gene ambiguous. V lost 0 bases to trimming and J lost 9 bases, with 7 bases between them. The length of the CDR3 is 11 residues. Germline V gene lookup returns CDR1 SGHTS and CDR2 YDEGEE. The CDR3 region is CASSLAVRQYF. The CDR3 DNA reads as TGTGCCAGCAGCTTGGCTGTTAGGCAGTACTTC. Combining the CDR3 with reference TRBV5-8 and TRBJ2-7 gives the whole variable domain EAGVTQSPTHLIKTRGQQATLRCSPISGHTSVYWYQQALGLGLQFLLWYDEGEERNRGNFPPRFSGRQFPNYSSELNVNALELEDSALYLCASSLAVRQYFGPGTRLTVT.

CDR3 protein: CSVERTFPEQFF. The CDR3, as DNA: TGCAGCGTTGAGCGCACTTTCCCTGAGCAGTTCTTC. This sequence joins TRBV29-1 and TRBJ2-1; D remains unclear. CDR3 size: 12 residues. V dropped 3 bases and J dropped 9 bases, with 12 bases sitting between them. CDR1 is SQVTM and CDR2 is ANQGSEA in the germline V gene.

CDR3 DNA: TGTGCCAGCAGTTTAACAGGGAGTCAGCCCCAGCATTTT. Protein sequence: CASSLTGSQPQHF. This chain uses TRBV28 with TRBJ1-5, with D maybe TRBD1 (6 bases). CDR3 size: 13 residues. Germline values: CDR1 MDHEN, CDR2 SYDVKM. V shed 2 bases and J shed 6 bases, with 8 bases lying between them. The variable domain in full, completed from reference TRBV28 and TRBJ1-5, reads DVKVTQSSRYLVKRTGEKVFLECVQDMDHENMFWYRQDPGLGLRLIYFSYDVKMKEKGDIPEGYSVSREKKERFSLILESASTNQTSMYLCASSLTGSQPQHFGDGTRLSIL.

The CDR3 nucleotides are TGTGCCAGCAGCCCCGCGAGCCTTGGGGCGAAGAACGGCTATGGCTACACCTTC. Translating it yields CASSPASLGAKNGYGYTF. The chain recombines TRBV7-9 with TRBJ1-2, with a tentative D call TRBD1 (5 bases). V was shortened by 5 bases and J by 4 bases, with 26 bases between the two germline ends. This CDR3 contains 18 residues. CDR1 is SEHNR and CDR2 is FQNEAQ in the germline V gene (reference sequence).

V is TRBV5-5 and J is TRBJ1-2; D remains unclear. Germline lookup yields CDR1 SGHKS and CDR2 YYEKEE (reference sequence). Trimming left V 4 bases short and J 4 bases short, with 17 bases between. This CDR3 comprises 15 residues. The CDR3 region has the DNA TGTGCCAGCAGCGAAAGAATAAAAACGGGCTATGGCTACACCTTC. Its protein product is CASSERIKTGYGYTF.

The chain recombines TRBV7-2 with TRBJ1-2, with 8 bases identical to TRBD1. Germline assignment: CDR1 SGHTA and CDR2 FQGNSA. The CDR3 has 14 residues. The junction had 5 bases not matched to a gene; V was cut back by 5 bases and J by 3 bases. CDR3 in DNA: TGTGCCAGCAGCCTCCAGGGGGCCGACTATGGCTACACCTTC. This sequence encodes CASSLQGADYGYTF.

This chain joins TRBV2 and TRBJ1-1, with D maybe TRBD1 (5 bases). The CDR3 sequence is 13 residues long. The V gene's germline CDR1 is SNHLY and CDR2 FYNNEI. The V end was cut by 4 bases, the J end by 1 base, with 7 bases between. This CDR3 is CASSGQSNTEAFF. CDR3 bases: TGTGCCAGCAGTGGACAGTCGAACACTGAAGCTTTCTTT.

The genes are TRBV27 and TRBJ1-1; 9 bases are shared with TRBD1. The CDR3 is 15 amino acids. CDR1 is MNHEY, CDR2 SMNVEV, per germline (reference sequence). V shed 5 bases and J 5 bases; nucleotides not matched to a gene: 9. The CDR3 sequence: CASSTPGTGRTEAFF. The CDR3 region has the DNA TGTGCCAGCAGTACCCCCGGGACAGGGCGGACTGAAGCTTTCTTT.

In nucleotides, the CDR3 is TGTGCCTGGAGTACGGCGCAGGGGGCCTACGAGCAGTACTTC. Translating it yields CAWSTAQGAYEQYF. The rearrangement joins TRBV30 to TRBJ2-5; 7 bases line up with TRBD1. The end of the DNA aligns better with TRBJ2-7, so the J call may be wrong. Looked up from germline, CDR1 is GTSNPN and CDR2 is SVGIG (reference sequence). The CDR3 totals 14 residues.

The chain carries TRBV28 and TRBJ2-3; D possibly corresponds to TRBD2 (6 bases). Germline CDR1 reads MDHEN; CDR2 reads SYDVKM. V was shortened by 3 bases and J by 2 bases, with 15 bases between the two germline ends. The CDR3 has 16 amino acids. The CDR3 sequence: CASSLSSGAPTDTQYF. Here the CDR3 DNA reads TGTGCCAGCAGTTTGAGTAGCGGAGCCCCCACAGATACGCAGTATTTT. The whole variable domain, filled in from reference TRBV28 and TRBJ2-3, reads DVKVTQSSRYLVKRTGEKVFLECVQDMDHENMFWYRQDPGLGLRLIYFSYDVKMKEKGDIPEGYSVSREKKERFSLILESASTNQTSMYLCASSLSSGAPTDTQYFGPGTRLTVL.

DNA of the CDR3: TGTGCCAGCAGTGAAGTGGGGGGACTCTGGAGAGGCTACACCTTC. Translated, it gives CASSEVGGLWRGYTF. The rearrangement uses TRBV6-1 and TRBJ1-2; tentatively, D is TRBD1 (5 bases). Trimming took off 1 base at V and 8 bases at J, with 17 bases between the two ends. This CDR3 has 15 residues. The germline V gene encodes CDR1 MNHNS and CDR2 SASEGT.